Below, 3 T cell receptor beta chains from the same sample are listed, as sequenced in a study of T cell responses to AZD1222 COVID-19 vaccine. This table comes from immunoSEQ multiplex PCR, and its TCRdb copy is limited to in-frame clones, with some not included. The data hold more than 80,000 clones, with 90% observed a single time. Sequenced material: peripheral blood, taken 28 days after the second AZD1222 dose. The source of these receptors is an adult who received the AZD1222 COVID-19 vaccine.

The chain joins TRBV4-1 to TRBJ1-1; the D gene is possibly TRBD1 (6 bases). Germline values: CDR1 MGHRA, CDR2 YSYEKL. The CDR3 covers 15 residues. V was cut by 4 bases and J by 2 bases, with 14 bases left in between. The DNA for the CDR3 is TGCGCCAGCAGCCCGCCATGGACAGACAACACTGAAGCTTTCTTT. It translates to CASSPPWTDNTEAFF.

This chain joins TRBV3-1 (or the pseudogene TRBV3-2) and TRBJ1-6, with D uncertain. Germline CDR1 is LGHDT and CDR2 is YNNKEL (reference sequence). V was shortened by 4 bases and J by 0 bases, with 10 bases between the two germline ends. The CDR3 contains 16 residues. CDR3 in DNA: TGTGCCAGCAGCCGTGTAGCGAGCTCCTATAATTCACCCCTCCACTTT. It yields the protein CASSRVASSYNSPLHF.

V gene TRBV7-3 combines with J gene TRBJ2-3, with D possibly being TRBD2 (6 bases). Per the germline V gene, CDR1 is SGHTA and CDR2 is FQGTGA. V gave up 8 bases and J gave up 2 bases, with 17 bases separating them. This CDR3 has 15 residues. CDR3 region: CASCRFERATDTQYF. In DNA form, the CDR3 reads TGTGCCAGCTGCCGCTTTGAGCGGGCCACAGATACGCAGTATTTT. The whole variable domain, remainder taken from reference TRBV7-3 and TRBJ2-3, is GAGVSQTPSNKVTEKGKYVELRCDPISGHTALYWYRQSLGQGPEFLIYFQGTGAADDSGLPNDRFFAVRPEGSVSTLKIQRTERGDSAVYLCASCRFERATDTQYFGPGTRLTVL.